Listed below are T cell receptor beta chains from one sample, sequenced in a study of beta chain features in type 1 diabetes. Only in-frame clones appear in the TCRdb table, and some are missing; sequencing was by immunoSEQ multiplex PCR. Of about 370,000 clones detected, 9.5% to 10% appear once; the ten largest clones hold 0.55% to 0.75%. The material sequenced was central memory CD4+ T cells from blood. These receptor sequences come from a man aged 25 to 40 with type 1 diabetes. Each CDR3 is given with its conserved first and last residue. The D gene is left open where the match is weak. Clone size is not always given. Where it is, it says once, few, many or a class for expanded clones.

CDR3aa	CDR3nt	v_gene	j_gene	d_gene	abundance
CASTTRQPNTEAFF	TGTGCCAGCACTACGAGACAGCCGAACACTGAAGCTTTCTTT	TRBV2	TRBJ1-1	-	few
CASRQGDISNQPQHF	TGTGCCAGCAGACAGGGGGACATAAGCAATCAGCCCCAGCATTTT	TRBV28	TRBJ1-5	TRBD1	-
CASSPEGHQDTQYF	TGCGCCAGCAGCCCGGAGGGCCATCAAGATACGCAGTATTTT	TRBV5-1	TRBJ2-3	-	-
CSVERQGGGEQYF	TGCAGCGTTGAGCGACAGGGAGGAGGTGAGCAGTACTTC	TRBV29-1	TRBJ2-7	-	-
CASSPQGQGARQPQHF	TGTGCCAGCAGTCCGCAAGGGCAGGGGGCGCGACAGCCCCAGCATTTT	TRBV11-2	TRBJ1-5	TRBD1	-
CASSLGRQGITYEQYF	TGTGCCAGCAGCTTAGGGAGGCAGGGGATTACCTACGAGCAGTACTTC	TRBV7-2	TRBJ2-7	-	many
CASDGRPNTDTQYF	TGTGCCAGCGACGGGCGCCCTAACACAGATACGCAGTATTTT	TRBV16	TRBJ2-3	-	-
CASTPRQGAGEAFF	TGTGCCAGTACCCCCAGACAGGGGGCAGGTGAAGCTTTCTTT	TRBV19	TRBJ1-1	TRBD1	few
CSAPRSSGGTEAFF	TGCAGCGCCCCCCGGTCTTCCGGCGGCACTGAAGCTTTCTTT	TRBV29-1	TRBJ1-1	-	-
CASSEPGGVAGYTF	TGTGCCAGCAGTGAACCTGGCGGGGTGGCTGGCTACACCTTC	TRBV6-5	TRBJ1-2	-	-
CASSLQQGWAFF	TGTGCCAGCAGCTTACAGCAGGGGTGGGCTTTCTTT	TRBV11-2	TRBJ1-1	-	few
CASSRTLDRQETQYF	TGTGCCAGCAGCCGAACTTTAGACAGGCAAGAGACCCAGTACTTC	TRBV5-4	TRBJ2-5	-	-
CASSHKTGGAGELFF	TGTGCCAGCAGTCACAAGACAGGGGGGGCCGGGGAGCTGTTTTTT	TRBV27	TRBJ2-2	TRBD1	-
CASSLRGGYTF	TGTGCCAGCAGTTTACGGGGAGGCTACACCTTC	TRBV28	TRBJ1-2	-	-
CASMGWLAPDEQYF	TGTGCCAGCATGGGTTGGCTAGCACCGGACGAGCAGTACTTC	TRBV2	TRBJ2-7	-	-
CAIRMGLAGTDTQYF	TGTGCCATCAGGATGGGACTAGCGGGCACAGATACGCAGTATTTT	TRBV6-5	TRBJ2-3	TRBD2	-
CASSLGLGTNEKLFF	TGTGCCAGCAGCTTAGGGTTAGGTACTAATGAAAAACTGTTTTTT	TRBV7-2	TRBJ1-4	-	few
CASSLESGLNQPQHF	TGTGCCAGCAGCCTCGAGAGCGGTCTCAATCAGCCCCAGCATTTT	TRBV7-2	TRBJ1-5	-	few
CASSDDRARNIQYF	TGTGCCAGTAGTGACGACAGGGCTCGAAACATTCAGTACTTC	TRBV19	TRBJ2-4	TRBD1	-
CASSGRGIDGGGGEQFF	TGTGCCAGCAGTGGTAGAGGCATAGACGGAGGGGGTGGTGAGCAGTTCTTC	TRBV25-1	TRBJ2-1	-	few